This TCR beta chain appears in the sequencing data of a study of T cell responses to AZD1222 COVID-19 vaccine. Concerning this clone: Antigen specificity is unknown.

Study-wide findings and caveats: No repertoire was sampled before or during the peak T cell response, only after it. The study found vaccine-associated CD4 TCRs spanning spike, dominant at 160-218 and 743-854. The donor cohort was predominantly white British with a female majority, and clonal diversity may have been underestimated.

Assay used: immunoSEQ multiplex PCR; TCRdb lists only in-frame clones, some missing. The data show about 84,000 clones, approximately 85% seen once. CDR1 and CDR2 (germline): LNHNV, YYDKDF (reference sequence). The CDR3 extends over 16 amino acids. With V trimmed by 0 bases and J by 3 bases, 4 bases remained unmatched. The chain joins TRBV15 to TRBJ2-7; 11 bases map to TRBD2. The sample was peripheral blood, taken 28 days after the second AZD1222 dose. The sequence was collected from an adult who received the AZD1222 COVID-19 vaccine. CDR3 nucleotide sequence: TGTGCCACCAGCAGAGAGGTAGCGGGGGGGCTCTACGAGCAGTACTTC. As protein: CATSREVAGGLYEQYF.